This T cell receptor (beta chain) was retrieved from a study of blood T cell repertoires in COVID-19 (dated by TCRdb to the early 2020s). The study in broad terms: Samples from collaborators originated in the United States, Italy and Spain and spanned both the acute and convalescent phases of COVID-19. The material from the prospective study consisted of cDNA or gDNA derived from T cells, B-cell-depleted T cells, or PBMCs. The dataset comprised deeply sampled blood TCRbeta repertoires from subjects exposed to, actively infected with, or recovered from COVID-19. The repertoires were released in a freely available public database intended as a resource for research on the immune response to SARS-CoV-2. The samples were drawn from the first 160 participants of the ongoing ImmuneRACE study and from 1,200 or so subjects provided by 6 global collaborators. The sample metadata nearly always contained a de-identified subject ID, COVID-19 status, age in years and sex. Where available, HLA class I and class II types were taken from metadata supplied by the sample provider and were not determined by assay-based typing.

The immunoSEQ Assay, a bias-controlled multiplex PCR, was used to amplify TCRbeta CDR3 regions from genomic DNA. On the study's bioinformatics: Within the assay, amplification of reference gene primers was used to estimate how many nucleated cells each sample contained. To quantify the absolute abundance of each unique TCRbeta CDR3 rearrangement, sequence reads were collapsed and filtered. Productive Simpson clonality was computed per sample as the square root of Simpson's diversity index over productive rearrangements. Not all clones reach the TCRdb copy of this immuneACCESS table, which keeps in-frame sequences only. Checked studies attribute under half of the gap to unresolved V genes and leave the rest unexplained. The DNA gave D and trimming, while V, J and clone size come from that table. Counted in this sample were roughly 180,000 clones; approximately 87% of them appeared once. The ten largest make up 4.4% of the sample.

The trim is 0 bases for V and 1 base for J, with a gap of 17 bases between the germline ends. From its cysteine to its phenylalanine, the CDR3 spans 19 amino acids. Solely the CDR3 DNA is kept, with 57 bases framed from the first base. CDR1 is given as SGHNT and CDR2 as YYREEE, both from the germline V gene (reference sequence). Summary of the overall study and its limitations: The quantity of clinical and demographic metadata differed by source and by participant and was supplied without curation.

Enrolling through a virtual design, the prospective study's participants ranged in age from roughly 18 to 89 years and lived across 24 United States geographic areas. To assign participants to cohorts, the prospective study relied on clinical history that participants themselves reported in a screening survey and a study questionnaire. Recovered participants in ImmuneRACE Cohort 3 were defined by two consecutive negative NP/OP PCR tests, clearance by a healthcare professional, or resolution of symptoms. Each participant in the prospective study had whole blood, serum and a nasopharyngeal or oropharyngeal swab collected by mobile phlebotomists. Prospective study participants could optionally give additional blood draws and questionnaires over an approximately two-month period. Before DNA extraction, prospective study blood samples were shipped either frozen or at room temperature. A remark on this clone: Which antigen it targets is not known. Base qualities are not recorded, but no much larger clone differs from it by a single base.

The TCR originated in a woman between 45 and 65 years old who had recovered from COVID-19. Sequenced: PBMCs or T cells enriched from blood (not recorded which). The rearranged segments are TRBV5-4 and TRBJ2-6; perhaps TRBD2 is the D gene, with 5 bases matching. This receptor has the CDR3 CASSLVERGMGSGANVLTF. The nucleotides are TGTGCCAGCAGCTTGGTAGAACGGGGAATGGGATCTGGGGCCAACGTCCTGACTTTC.